The rows below give T cell receptor beta chains drawn from one sample of a study of CD8+ T cells in alopecia areata. Libraries were prepared by immunoSEQ multiplex PCR; TCRdb keeps only in-frame clonotypes and omits some of them. Here the sample spans 90,000 to 150,000 clones, about 54% being singletons. Sequencing used CD8+ T cells sorted from blood, obtained at week 4, from a patient treated with tofacitinib. The receptor set was obtained from a human donor with alopecia areata. Each CDR3 is given with its conserved first and last residue. The D gene is left open where the match is weak. Not every row has a clone size; where given, it reads once, few, many or a size class.

CDR3 DNA: TGCAGCGTTGTCCCGGAGGCAAACTATGGCTACACCTTC; CDR3 protein: CSVVPEANYGYTF; D gene: .; J gene: TRBJ1-2; CDR3 length: 13; clone size: .; V gene: TRBV29-1
CDR3 DNA: TGTGCCTGGAGGCCAGGGGGCAACGATGAAAAACTGTTTTTT; CDR3 protein: CAWRPGGNDEKLFF; D gene: TRBD1; J gene: TRBJ1-4; CDR3 length: 14; clone size: .; V gene: TRBV30
CDR3 DNA: TGTGCCATCAAACTACACGATGGGGGGCGAGTCTACGAGCAGTACTTC; CDR3 protein: CAIKLHDGGRVYEQYF; D gene: .; J gene: TRBJ2-7; CDR3 length: 16; clone size: .; V gene: TRBV10-3
CDR3 DNA: TGTGCCACCAGCAGCGGACTAGCGGGGACTGAGACCCAGTACTTC; CDR3 protein: CATSSGLAGTETQYF; D gene: TRBD2; J gene: TRBJ2-5; CDR3 length: 15; clone size: .; V gene: TRBV15
CDR3 DNA: TGCAGCGTTGAAGATCGAGTAGTAGGGACAGCTACTACCGGGGAGCTGTTTTTT; CDR3 protein: CSVEDRVVGTATTGELFF; D gene: TRBD1; J gene: TRBJ2-2; CDR3 length: 18; clone size: .; V gene: TRBV29-1
CDR3 DNA: TGTGCCTGGAGCTCCGGACAGGGAGGCACTGAAGCTTTCTTT; CDR3 protein: CAWSSGQGGTEAFF; D gene: TRBD1; J gene: TRBJ1-1; CDR3 length: 14; clone size: .; V gene: TRBV30
CDR3 DNA: TGCAGCTCCTCCTGGGACAGCATGAACACTGAAGCTTTCTTT; CDR3 protein: CSSSWDSMNTEAFF; D gene: TRBD1; J gene: TRBJ1-1; CDR3 length: 14; clone size: .; V gene: TRBV29-1
CDR3 DNA: TGTGCCTGGGAACCGGGACAGAATAATTCACCCCTCCACTTT; CDR3 protein: CAWEPGQNNSPLHF; D gene: TRBD1; J gene: TRBJ1-6; CDR3 length: 14; clone size: .; V gene: TRBV30
CDR3 DNA: TGTGCCAGCAGTCCCACGACTAGTCGAGAGACCCAGTACTTC; CDR3 protein: CASSPTTSRETQYF; D gene: .; J gene: TRBJ2-5; CDR3 length: 14; clone size: .; V gene: TRBV27
CDR3 DNA: TGTGCCAGCAGCGTAGCACAGGGTGGAAACACCATATATTTT; CDR3 protein: CASSVAQGGNTIYF; D gene: .; J gene: TRBJ1-3; CDR3 length: 14; clone size: .; V gene: TRBV9
CDR3 DNA: TGTGCCTGGAATGAGGGAGATACGCAGTATTTT; CDR3 protein: CAWNEGDTQYF; D gene: .; J gene: TRBJ2-3; CDR3 length: 11; clone size: .; V gene: TRBV30
CDR3 DNA: TGTGCCAGCAGCCCACCCCCGGGGACAATCAGCTCCTACAATGAGCAGTTCTTC; CDR3 protein: CASSPPPGTISSYNEQFF; D gene: .; J gene: TRBJ2-1; CDR3 length: 18; clone size: medium-sized; V gene: TRBV7-9
CDR3 DNA: TGCAGCGTTGAAGATCGCGAAAGTAGGGGACGCCTCTCTGGGGCCAACGTCCTGACTTTC; CDR3 protein: CSVEDRESRGRLSGANVLTF; D gene: .; J gene: TRBJ2-6; CDR3 length: 20; clone size: .; V gene: TRBV29-1
CDR3 DNA: TGTGCCACTACTAGCGGGGTGATAGAGACCCAGTACTTC; CDR3 protein: CATTSGVIETQYF; D gene: TRBD2; J gene: TRBJ2-5; CDR3 length: 13; clone size: .; V gene: TRBV7-2
CDR3 DNA: TGTGCCTGGAGTCACCGTCAGTTTCCTTTCTTT; CDR3 protein: CAWSHRQFPFF; D gene: .; J gene: TRBJ1-1; CDR3 length: 11; clone size: .; V gene: TRBV30
CDR3 DNA: TGTGCCTGGAGTGGAGGGTTCGAGAACGAGCAGTACTTC; CDR3 protein: CAWSGGFENEQYF; D gene: .; J gene: TRBJ2-7; CDR3 length: 13; clone size: .; V gene: TRBV30
CDR3 DNA: TGTGCCTGGAGTGTGTCCAGCTATGGCTACACCTTC; CDR3 protein: CAWSVSSYGYTF; D gene: .; J gene: TRBJ1-2; CDR3 length: 12; clone size: few; V gene: TRBV30
CDR3 DNA: TGCAGCGTTGAAGCCGAGGCGGAGGGAGAAAAACTGTTTTTT; CDR3 protein: CSVEAEAEGEKLFF; D gene: .; J gene: TRBJ1-4; CDR3 length: 14; clone size: .; V gene: TRBV29-1
CDR3 DNA: TGTGCCGGGGATCACTCCTATGGCTACACCTTC; CDR3 protein: CAGDHSYGYTF; D gene: .; J gene: TRBJ1-2; CDR3 length: 11; clone size: few; V gene: TRBV30
CDR3 DNA: TGTGCCAGCAGTGAATTGGGGCCCTGGGGAGAGACCCAGTACTTC; CDR3 protein: CASSELGPWGETQYF; D gene: .; J gene: TRBJ2-5; CDR3 length: 15; clone size: .; V gene: TRBV25-1
CDR3 DNA: TGTGCCAGCAGCTTAGCACAGGGGGCGGAAGATACGCAGTATTTT; CDR3 protein: CASSLAQGAEDTQYF; D gene: TRBD1; J gene: TRBJ2-3; CDR3 length: 15; clone size: .; V gene: TRBV7-2
CDR3 DNA: TGTGCCAGCAGTTTAACCGGACAGGGGTCCTACGAGCAGTACTTC; CDR3 protein: CASSLTGQGSYEQYF; D gene: TRBD1; J gene: TRBJ2-7; CDR3 length: 15; clone size: .; V gene: TRBV27
CDR3 DNA: TGTGCCAGCAGTCCTCAAACAGGGCGATATGAAAAACTGTTTTTT; CDR3 protein: CASSPQTGRYEKLFF; D gene: .; J gene: TRBJ1-4; CDR3 length: 15; clone size: .; V gene: TRBV7-9
CDR3 DNA: TGTGCCTGGAGTGAGACCGGGACACATTATGGCTACACCTTC; CDR3 protein: CAWSETGTHYGYTF; D gene: .; J gene: TRBJ1-2; CDR3 length: 14; clone size: .; V gene: TRBV30
CDR3 DNA: TGTGCCAGCACCGAACAGGGCTGGGGCCAGGAAGTGGGGACTGAAGCTTTCTTT; CDR3 protein: CASTEQGWGQEVGTEAFF; D gene: .; J gene: TRBJ1-1; CDR3 length: 18; clone size: few; V gene: TRBV2
CDR3 DNA: TGCAGCGTTGGATACAGGGGGATAGTTGGAGAGACCCAGTACTTC; CDR3 protein: CSVGYRGIVGETQYF; D gene: TRBD1; J gene: TRBJ2-5; CDR3 length: 15; clone size: .; V gene: TRBV29-1
CDR3 DNA: TGTGCCAGCACCAGTTTGACAGGGCACCCTGAAGCTTTCTTT; CDR3 protein: CASTSLTGHPEAFF; D gene: TRBD1; J gene: TRBJ1-1; CDR3 length: 14; clone size: once; V gene: TRBV11-1
CDR3 DNA: TGTGCCAGCACCGACGGCGGCGATCAGCCCCAGCATTTT; CDR3 protein: CASTDGGDQPQHF; D gene: .; J gene: TRBJ1-5; CDR3 length: 13; clone size: .; V gene: TRBV7-9
CDR3 DNA: TGTGCCAGCAGTGAATCCCGGGGGGCTGAGCAGTTCTTC; CDR3 protein: CASSESRGAEQFF; D gene: .; J gene: TRBJ2-1; CDR3 length: 13; clone size: few; V gene: TRBV25-1
CDR3 DNA: TGTGCCAGCAGCTGGGGGGACAGTCAAGAGACCCAGTACTTC; CDR3 protein: CASSWGDSQETQYF; D gene: .; J gene: TRBJ2-5; CDR3 length: 14; clone size: few; V gene: TRBV5-6
CDR3 DNA: TGTGCCAGCAGTCAACTAGCGGGGGCCTACAATGAGCAGTTCTTC; CDR3 protein: CASSQLAGAYNEQFF; D gene: TRBD2; J gene: TRBJ2-1; CDR3 length: 15; clone size: .; V gene: TRBV27
CDR3 DNA: TGCAGCGTTGATCCTAGCGCTCAGGAAGAGACCCAGTACTTC; CDR3 protein: CSVDPSAQEETQYF; D gene: .; J gene: TRBJ2-5; CDR3 length: 14; clone size: .; V gene: TRBV29-1
CDR3 DNA: TGCGCCAGCAGCCCCGAACCCCCAGGGGCCGCCGAGACCCAGTACTTC; CDR3 protein: CASSPEPPGAAETQYF; D gene: .; J gene: TRBJ2-5; CDR3 length: 16; clone size: few; V gene: TRBV5-1
CDR3 DNA: TGCAGCGTTGAACAAGCGGGGGGCTCCTACGAGCAGTACTTC; CDR3 protein: CSVEQAGGSYEQYF; D gene: TRBD2; J gene: TRBJ2-7; CDR3 length: 14; clone size: few; V gene: TRBV29-1
CDR3 DNA: TGTGCCAGCAGTGTACAGGGTCGCGGAGAGACCCAGTACTTC; CDR3 protein: CASSVQGRGETQYF; D gene: .; J gene: TRBJ2-5; CDR3 length: 14; clone size: .; V gene: TRBV25-1
CDR3 DNA: TGTGCCAGCAGCTTGGCACTTGGGGGGTCAGCCGATCAGCCCCAGCATTTT; CDR3 protein: CASSLALGGSADQPQHF; D gene: .; J gene: TRBJ1-5; CDR3 length: 17; clone size: .; V gene: TRBV5-6
CDR3 DNA: TGTGCCAGCAGTCCAGACGAGAACACTGAAGCTTTCTTT; CDR3 protein: CASSPDENTEAFF; D gene: .; J gene: TRBJ1-1; CDR3 length: 13; clone size: .; V gene: TRBV7-6
CDR3 DNA: TGTGCCTGGAGTTACGAGGGACAGGGGATCAACGAGCAGTACTTC; CDR3 protein: CAWSYEGQGINEQYF; D gene: TRBD1; J gene: TRBJ2-7; CDR3 length: 15; clone size: .; V gene: TRBV30
CDR3 DNA: TGTGCCAGCAGCCTCACACTCGGAGGGACCATTGAAACCGGGGAGCTGTTTTTT; CDR3 protein: CASSLTLGGTIETGELFF; D gene: .; J gene: TRBJ2-2; CDR3 length: 18; clone size: .; V gene: TRBV11-2
CDR3 DNA: TGCAGCGTCCCCGACAGAAAGTCCTACAATGAGCAGTTCTTC; CDR3 protein: CSVPDRKSYNEQFF; D gene: .; J gene: TRBJ2-1; CDR3 length: 14; clone size: .; V gene: TRBV29-1
CDR3 DNA: TGCGCCAGCAGAGCATACGGGACTGTGGTCTACGAGCAGTACTTC; CDR3 protein: CASRAYGTVVYEQYF; D gene: .; J gene: TRBJ2-7; CDR3 length: 15; clone size: once; V gene: TRBV5-1
CDR3 DNA: TGTGCCACCAGCAGGAGCGGGGGGTTACAAGAGACCCAGTACTTC; CDR3 protein: CATSRSGGLQETQYF; D gene: TRBD2; J gene: TRBJ2-5; CDR3 length: 15; clone size: .; V gene: TRBV15
CDR3 DNA: TGCAGCGTTGACCCTCGGGACAGGGTGGGGTCGAACACTGAAGCTTTCTTT; CDR3 protein: CSVDPRDRVGSNTEAFF; D gene: TRBD1; J gene: TRBJ1-1; CDR3 length: 17; clone size: .; V gene: TRBV29-1
CDR3 DNA: TGTGCCTGGAGTGTCGTCAGCGGGGGGGCGAACATTCAGTACTTC; CDR3 protein: CAWSVVSGGANIQYF; D gene: TRBD2; J gene: TRBJ2-4; CDR3 length: 15; clone size: few; V gene: TRBV30
CDR3 DNA: TGTGCCAGCAGTTACTCGGACAGGCCCTACGAGCAGTACTTC; CDR3 protein: CASSYSDRPYEQYF; D gene: TRBD1; J gene: TRBJ2-7; CDR3 length: 14; clone size: .; V gene: TRBV6-6
CDR3 DNA: TGCGCCAGCAGCTTCCGGGACGGACAAGAGACCCAGTACTTC; CDR3 protein: CASSFRDGQETQYF; D gene: .; J gene: TRBJ2-5; CDR3 length: 14; clone size: .; V gene: TRBV5-1
CDR3 DNA: TGTGCCACCCACCACAGCGGGGATCCCTACGAGCAGTACTTC; CDR3 protein: CATHHSGDPYEQYF; D gene: TRBD2; J gene: TRBJ2-7; CDR3 length: 14; clone size: .; V gene: TRBV10-3
CDR3 DNA: TGCAGCGTTGAATGGACTAGTTCGGAAGATACGCAGTATTTT; CDR3 protein: CSVEWTSSEDTQYF; D gene: TRBD2; J gene: TRBJ2-3; CDR3 length: 14; clone size: .; V gene: TRBV29-1
CDR3 DNA: TGTGCCACCAGCAGAGCTACCACAGCGCCCGGAAACACCATATATTTT; CDR3 protein: CATSRATTAPGNTIYF; D gene: .; J gene: TRBJ1-3; CDR3 length: 16; clone size: .; V gene: TRBV15
CDR3 DNA: TGTGCCTGGAAGCCGGGATTCTACGAGCAGTACTTC; CDR3 protein: CAWKPGFYEQYF; D gene: .; J gene: TRBJ2-7; CDR3 length: 12; clone size: .; V gene: TRBV30
CDR3 DNA: TGTGCCTGGAGAACGGGCTACGAGCAGTACTTC; CDR3 protein: CAWRTGYEQYF; D gene: .; J gene: TRBJ2-7; CDR3 length: 11; clone size: .; V gene: TRBV30
CDR3 DNA: TGCGCCAGCAGCTTGGGGCCGACAGGGGGCTTCCAAAATGAGCAGTTCTTC; CDR3 protein: CASSLGPTGGFQNEQFF; D gene: TRBD1; J gene: TRBJ2-1; CDR3 length: 17; clone size: .; V gene: TRBV5-1
CDR3 DNA: TGTGCCAGCAGCCCGGACAGCTCCTACGAGCAGTACTTC; CDR3 protein: CASSPDSSYEQYF; D gene: .; J gene: TRBJ2-7; CDR3 length: 13; clone size: .; V gene: TRBV27
CDR3 DNA: TGTGCCTGGAGTGTACTTGTCCCCACCACCGGGGAGCTGTTTTTT; CDR3 protein: CAWSVLVPTTGELFF; D gene: .; J gene: TRBJ2-2; CDR3 length: 15; clone size: .; V gene: TRBV30